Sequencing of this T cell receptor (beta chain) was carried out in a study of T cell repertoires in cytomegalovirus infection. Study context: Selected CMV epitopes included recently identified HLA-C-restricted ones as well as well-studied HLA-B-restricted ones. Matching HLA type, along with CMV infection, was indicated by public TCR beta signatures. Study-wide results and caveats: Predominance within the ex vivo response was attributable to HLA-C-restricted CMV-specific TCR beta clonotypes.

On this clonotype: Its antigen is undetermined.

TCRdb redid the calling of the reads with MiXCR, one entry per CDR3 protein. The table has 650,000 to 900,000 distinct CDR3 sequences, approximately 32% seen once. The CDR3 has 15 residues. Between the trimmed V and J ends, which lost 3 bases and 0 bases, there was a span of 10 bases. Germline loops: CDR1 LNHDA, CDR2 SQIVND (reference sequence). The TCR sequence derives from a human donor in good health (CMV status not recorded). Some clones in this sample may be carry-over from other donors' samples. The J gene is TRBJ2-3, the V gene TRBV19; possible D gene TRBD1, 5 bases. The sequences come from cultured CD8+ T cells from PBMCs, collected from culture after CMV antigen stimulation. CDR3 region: CASSISPGSTDTQYF. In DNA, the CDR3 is TGTGCCAGTAGTATCAGTCCAGGGAGCACAGATACGCAGTATTTT.